Included here is one TCR beta chain sequence, with context. CDR1 and CDR2 (germline): GTSNPN, SVGIG (reference sequence). The CDR3 consists of 13 residues. V shed 1 base and J shed 11 bases, with 15 bases lying between them. The sample comes from a study of blood T cell repertoires in COVID-19. Study details: From the United States, Italy and Spain came samples of acute and convalescent COVID-19. Sources were T cells, B-cell-depleted T cells, or PBMCs; the material itself was cDNA or gDNA.

The assay was immunoSEQ multiplex PCR, and TCRdb's table has in-frame clones only and misses some. The sample shows about 160,000 clones, around 84% of them seen only once. Sequencing was done on a sample of peripheral blood. The TCR was taken from a human donor with acute or convalescent COVID-19. The donor label of this sample is uncertain. This chain uses TRBV30 with TRBJ1-3; the D gene is possibly TRBD1 (5 bases). The CDR3 region has the DNA TGTGCCTGGAGTGAGCAGGGAGGGAAGGCCATATATTTT. This sequence encodes CAWSEQGGKAIYF. Together with reference TRBV30 and TRBJ1-3, the CDR3 gives the full variable domain: SQTIHQWPATLVQPVGSPLSLECTVEGTSNPNLYWYRQAAGRGLQLLFYSVGIGQISSEVPQNLSASRPQDRQFILSSKKLLLSDSGFYLCAWSEQGGKAIYFGEGSWLTVV.